A single sample is the source of the 11 T cell receptor beta chains below, sequenced in a study of vaccination effects on CD4 cells after COVID-19. Antigens for these TCRs are unknown. Sequencing used immunoSEQ multiplex PCR; TCRdb keeps in-frame clones, though not all of them. The profile shows 65,000 to 95,000 clones, over 70% of them singletons. CD4+ T cells specific for antigen were expanded with viral peptide pools by the ViraFEST assay before sequencing. Isolation of CD4+ T cells took place after approximately ten days of culture. The participants, recipients of two vaccine doses, got either BNT162b2 or mRNA-1273. Sample: CD4+ T cells from PBMCs cultured with HCoV-OC43 spike peptides, taken after COVID-19 vaccination. The subset is: HCoV-OC43 spike overlapping peptide pool stimulation. Receptors were obtained from a human donor who received a COVID-19 vaccine.

V is TRBV18 and J is TRBJ1-2; 10 bases line up with TRBD1. This CDR3 contains 13 residues. The V segment lost 3 bases and the J segment 6 bases; nucleotides outside the gene matches: 1. Germline V gene data show CDR1 as KGHSH and CDR2 as LQKENI. The CDR3 reads CASSPTGGDGYTF. The CDR3 DNA sequence: TGTGCCAGCTCACCGACAGGGGGCGATGGCTACACCTTC.

This clone ranks as medium-sized. Other DNA sequences from this sample encode an identical CDR3 as well. V and J are TRBV4-2 and TRBJ2-5; D ambiguous. Germline values: CDR1 LGHNA, CDR2 YNFKEQ. The CDR3 has 15 residues. Trimming shortened V by 0 bases and J by 2 bases, and 10 bases separated the two germline ends. DNA for the CDR3: TGTGCCAGCAGCCAAGATGGACGGGTTCAAGAGACCCAGTACTTC. Encoded protein: CASSQDGRVQETQYF.

The chain joins TRBV10-1 to TRBJ2-3, with D perhaps given as TRBD1 or TRBD2 (5 bases each). CDR1 WNHNN and CDR2 SYGVQD come from the germline V gene (reference sequence). The CDR3 has 16 amino acids. Trimming left V 2 bases short and J 2 bases short, with 14 bases between. The CDR3 DNA follows: TGCGCCAGCAGTGAGAGTCCAGGGAGAGTCACAGATACGCAGTATTTT. Encoded protein: CASSESPGRVTDTQYF.

The rearrangement links TRBV7-3 to TRBJ2-2, with 13 bases lining up with TRBD2. Losses at the gene ends were 6 bases for V and 4 bases for J; bases not matched to a gene: 2. CDR3 length: 15 amino acids. Looked up from germline, CDR1 is SGHTA and CDR2 is FQGTGA. The CDR3 loop is CASRRTSGGTGELFF. The CDR3, as DNA: TGTGCCAGCAGACGGACTAGCGGGGGCACCGGGGAGCTGTTTTTT. Together with reference TRBV7-3 and TRBJ2-2, the CDR3 gives the full variable domain: GAGVSQTPSNKVTEKGKYVELRCDPISGHTALYWYRQSLGQGPEFLIYFQGTGAADDSGLPNDRFFAVRPEGSVSTLKIQRTERGDSAVYLCASRRTSGGTGELFFGEGSRLTVL.

The chain links TRBV9 to TRBJ1-6; no reliable D call. This CDR3 spans 14 amino acids. Germline V gives CDR1 SGDLS, CDR2 YYNGEE. The V gene lost 3 bases and the J gene lost 7 bases, with 11 bases spanning the gap. The CDR3 region is CASSALGKNSPLHF. The CDR3 DNA reads TGTGCCAGCAGCGCACTCGGAAAAAATTCACCCCTCCACTTT.

The chain combines TRBV5-1 with TRBJ1-1; D is unclear. This CDR3 has 14 residues. Germline V gene sequence: CDR1 SGHRS, CDR2 YFSETQ. V lost 0 bases and J lost 0, with 6 bases in between. CDR3 sequence reads: CASSLATVNTEAFF. CDR3 nucleotide sequence: TGCGCCAGCAGCTTGGCAACAGTGAACACTGAAGCTTTCTTT.

The chain combines TRBV20-1 with TRBJ2-3; the D is unclear. The CDR3 extends over 11 amino acids. Germline-derived CDR1 and CDR2 are DFQATT and SNEGSKA (reference sequence). V dropped 2 bases and J dropped 3 bases, with 3 bases sitting between them. In DNA form, the CDR3 reads TGCAGTGCTAGACGGACAGATACGCAGTATTTT. Amino acid sequence: CSARRTDTQYF.

The chain combines TRBV2 with TRBJ1-3; no clear D gene. The V end was cut by 7 bases, the J end by 4 bases, with 14 bases between. There are 14 residues in the CDR3. Per germline, CDR1 SNHLY and CDR2 FYNNEI. CDR3 DNA sequence: TGTGCCAGCACCTCAACCCCAAGGGGAAACACCATATATTTT. This codes for CASTSTPRGNTIYF.

The chain employs TRBV18 and TRBJ1-1, with D uncertain. This CDR3 is built from 14 residues. The germline gives CDR1 KGHSH, CDR2 LQKENI. Trimming removed 1 base from V and 1 base from J, with 7 bases in between. The CDR3 bases are TGTGCCAGCTCACCACAGCGGGGGAACACTGAAGCTTTCTTT. Its protein is CASSPQRGNTEAFF. The variable domain in full, with the rest retrieved from reference TRBV18 and TRBJ1-1, is NAGVMQNPRHLVRRRGQEARLRCSPMKGHSHVYWYRQLPEEGLKFMVYLQKENIIDESGMPKERFSAEFPKEGPSILRIQQVVRGDSAAYFCASSPQRGNTEAFFGQGTRLTVV.

The chain combines TRBV18 with TRBJ2-7; D is perhaps TRBD2 (6 bases). The germline V gene has CDR1 KGHSH and CDR2 LQKENI. The V and J ends lost 3 bases and 2 bases respectively, with 8 bases between them. The CDR3 is 13 residues long. In DNA, the CDR3 is TGTGCCAGCTCACCTCCGGGGGCCTACGAGCAGTACGTC. Residues: CASSPPGAYEQYV.

The rearrangement links TRBV5-4 to TRBJ2-7, with 12 positions matching TRBD2. The CDR3 covers 17 residues. Trimming at V came to 4 bases and at J to 0 bases, leaving 8 bases not matched to a gene. Germline CDR1 reads SGHNT; CDR2 reads YYREEE (reference sequence). The chain's CDR3 is CASSQIGLAGSSYEQYV. CDR3 nucleotide sequence: TGTGCCAGCAGCCAAATCGGACTAGCGGGGAGCTCCTACGAGCAGTACGTC.